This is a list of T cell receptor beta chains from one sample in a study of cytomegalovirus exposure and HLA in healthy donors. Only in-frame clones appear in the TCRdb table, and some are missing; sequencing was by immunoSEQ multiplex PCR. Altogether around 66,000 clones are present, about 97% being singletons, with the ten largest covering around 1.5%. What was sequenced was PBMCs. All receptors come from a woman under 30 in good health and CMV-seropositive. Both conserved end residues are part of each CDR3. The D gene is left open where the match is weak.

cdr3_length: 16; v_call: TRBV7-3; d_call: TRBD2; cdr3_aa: CASSLGSGGLTDTQYF
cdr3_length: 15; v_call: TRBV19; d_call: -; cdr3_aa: CASSRGPSSYNEQFF
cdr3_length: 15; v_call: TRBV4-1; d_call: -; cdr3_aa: CASSPSRGSGNEQFF
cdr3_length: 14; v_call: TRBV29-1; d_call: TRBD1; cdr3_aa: CSVWDRGQAGELFF
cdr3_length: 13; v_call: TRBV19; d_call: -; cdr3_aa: CASSFNREQPQHF
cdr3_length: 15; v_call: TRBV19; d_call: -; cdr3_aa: CASSSRQRSNQPQHF
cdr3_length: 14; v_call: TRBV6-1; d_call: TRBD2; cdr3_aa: CASSSGRGGVEQYF
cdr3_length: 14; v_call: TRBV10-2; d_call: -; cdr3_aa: CASSDSGSGNTIYF
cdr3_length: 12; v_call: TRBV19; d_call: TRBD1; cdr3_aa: CASSSGGNEQFF
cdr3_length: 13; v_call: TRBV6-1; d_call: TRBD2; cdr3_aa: CAARLAVYNEQFF
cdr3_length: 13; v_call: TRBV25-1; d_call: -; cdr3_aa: CASSERGRTEAFF
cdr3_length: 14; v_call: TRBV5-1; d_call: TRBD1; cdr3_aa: CASRSTDRDTEAFF
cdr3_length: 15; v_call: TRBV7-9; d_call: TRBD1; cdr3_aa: CASSSDTGGPYEQYF
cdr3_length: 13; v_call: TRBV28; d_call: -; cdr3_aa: CASSLREGGEQYF
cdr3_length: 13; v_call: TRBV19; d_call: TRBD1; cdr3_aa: CASSIPTGFGYTF
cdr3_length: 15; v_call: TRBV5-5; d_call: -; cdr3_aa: CASSLTGMSYNEQFF
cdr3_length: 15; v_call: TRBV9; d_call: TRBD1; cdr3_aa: CASTLLMTGEHGYTF
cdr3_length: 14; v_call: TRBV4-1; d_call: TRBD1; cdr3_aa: CASSQVDRGGGYTF
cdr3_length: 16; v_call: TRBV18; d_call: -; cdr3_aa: CASSPILASSYNEQFF
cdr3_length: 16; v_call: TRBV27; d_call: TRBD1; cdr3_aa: CASSYWTGGNTGELFF
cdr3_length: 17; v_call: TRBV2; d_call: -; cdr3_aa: CASSEGGDWGSNQPQHF
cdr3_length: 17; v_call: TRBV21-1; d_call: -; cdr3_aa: CASSKGRPDREDTEAFF
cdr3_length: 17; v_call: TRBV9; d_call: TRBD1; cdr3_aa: CASSVEGRGQDYYGYTF
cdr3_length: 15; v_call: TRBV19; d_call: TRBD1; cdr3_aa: CATTPGTGNTGELFF
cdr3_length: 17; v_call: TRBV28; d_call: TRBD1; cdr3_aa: CASSPLTGIGGNQPQHF
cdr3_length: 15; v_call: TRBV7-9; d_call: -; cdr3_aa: CASSPWAGDITEAFF
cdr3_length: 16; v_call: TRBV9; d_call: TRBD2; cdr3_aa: CASSVVEREYTGELFF
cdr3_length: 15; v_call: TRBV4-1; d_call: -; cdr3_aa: CASSQDNRGGYEQYF
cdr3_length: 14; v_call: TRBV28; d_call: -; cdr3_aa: CASSLTGRVAEAFF
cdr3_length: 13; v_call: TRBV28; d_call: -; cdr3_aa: CASISAAEYEQYF
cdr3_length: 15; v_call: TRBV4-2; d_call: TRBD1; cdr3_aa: CASSQAGTGTGELFF
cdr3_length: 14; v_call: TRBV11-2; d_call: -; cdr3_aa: CASSLEIRGETQYF
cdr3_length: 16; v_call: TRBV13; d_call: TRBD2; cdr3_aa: CASSIREGRDTDTQYF
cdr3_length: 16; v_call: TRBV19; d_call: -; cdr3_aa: CASSSGEQGAKNIQYF
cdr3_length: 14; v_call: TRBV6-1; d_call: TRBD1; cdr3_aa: CASRWTGGSHEQYF
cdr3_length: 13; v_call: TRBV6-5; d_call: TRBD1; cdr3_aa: CASSFWTGNEQYF